A single sample gave rise to the 22 T cell receptor beta chains below, sequenced in a study of shared clonotypes between healthy human individuals. Positive CCR7 selection of CD45RO-negative cells yielded the naive CD8 cells, and terminally differentiated effector memory CD45RA+ cells were excluded. Only in-frame clones appear in the TCRdb table, and some are missing; sequencing was by immunoSEQ multiplex PCR. The data show hundreds of thousands of clones, with more than 85% seen just once and 24% held by the top ten. Sequencing was performed on naive CD8+ T cells sorted from blood. These TCRs come from a man aged 25-45 years in good health.

This chain connects TRBV19 to TRBJ1-2, with no clear D. The CDR3 sequence is 17 residues long. CDR1 is LNHDA and CDR2 is SQIVND in the germline V gene (reference sequence). V lost 4 bases to trimming and J lost 3 bases, with 21 bases between them. For the CDR3, the DNA is TGTGCCAGTAGTACCCAAGGAAAGGCCCTTTACGACTATGGCTACACCTTC. Amino acid sequence: CASSTQGKALYDYGYTF.

V gene TRBV10-3 combines with J gene TRBJ2-1; the D call may be TRBD1 or TRBD2 (7 bases each). Germline V gene lookup returns CDR1 ENHRY and CDR2 SYGVKD. This CDR3 region has 17 residues. Trimming removed 6 bases at V and 8 bases at J, with 26 bases between. DNA for the CDR3: TGTGCCATCAGAGTGGGGACAGCGGGACCTCTTGGGGATGAGCAGTTCTTC. Its protein product is CAIRVGTAGPLGDEQFF.

As to this clone: At the DNA level, this CDR3 is encoded by other sequences in the same sample as well. The genes are TRBV9 and TRBJ2-1; 11 bases map to TRBD1. V was clipped by 2 bases and J by 4 bases; unmatched bases: 2. CDR1 is SGDLS and CDR2 is YYNGEE in the germline V gene. The CDR3 contains 15 residues. In DNA, the CDR3 is TGTGCCAGCAGCGTTGGACAGGGGGCTTACAATGAGCAGTTCTTC. This translates into CASSVGQGAYNEQFF.

The chain recombines TRBV4-3 with TRBJ2-3; TRBD2 is a possible D gene (6 bases). CDR3 length equals 20 residues. The germline V gene encodes CDR1 LGHNA and CDR2 YSLEER. Trimming took 1 base from V and 5 from J, leaving 28 bases between them. In DNA form, the CDR3 reads TGCGCCAGCAGCCAAGGGCCGAGCAGCGGGCTTTACCTGGGGGGAGATACGCAGTATTTT. Translated: CASSQGPSSGLYLGGDTQYF.

This clone has just one count. The chain joins TRBV27 to TRBJ2-2; TRBD2 is a possible D gene (6 bases). CDR3 length: 14 amino acids. Germline V gives CDR1 MNHEY, CDR2 SMNVEV (reference sequence). With 0 bases removed from V and 7 bases from J, the gap between germline ends came to 9 bases. Here the CDR3 DNA reads TGTGCCAGCAGTTTATCCCGGGGGATCGGGGAGCTGTTTTTT. Translation gives CASSLSRGIGELFF.

This chain links TRBV2 with TRBJ2-5; maybe TRBD1 (6 bases). The CDR3 is 15 amino acids. V was cut by 0 bases and J by 2 bases, with 10 bases left in between. CDR1 is SNHLY and CDR2 is FYNNEI in the germline V gene. The CDR3 sequence is CASSEAGALQETQYF. The DNA for the CDR3 is TGTGCCAGCAGTGAAGCGGGGGCTCTGCAAGAGACCCAGTACTTC.

Notes on this clone: The same CDR3 also results from other DNA sequences found in this sample. The rearrangement uses TRBV7-3 and TRBJ2-1, with a possible D match to TRBD1 (5 bases). Trimming pared 2 bases from V and 9 bases from J, leaving 5 bases between. CDR1 and CDR2 from the germline V gene are SGHTA and FQGTGA. The CDR3 spans 11 residues. CDR3 region: CASSLGAEQFF. In DNA, the CDR3 is TGTGCCAGCAGCTTAGGGGCTGAGCAGTTCTTC.

The genes are TRBV7-9 and TRBJ2-4, with D unclear. V lost 2 bases to trimming and J lost 0 bases, with 14 bases between them. The CDR3 extends over 17 amino acids. Germline lookup yields CDR1 SEHNR and CDR2 FQNEAQ (reference sequence). The CDR3 sequence: CASSLLSGREAKNIQYF. In DNA form, the CDR3 reads TGTGCCAGCAGCTTACTATCCGGCCGAGAAGCCAAAAACATTCAGTACTTC.

In nucleotides, the CDR3 is TGTGCCAGCAGGTTACAGGACCACTATGGCTACACCTTC. Protein sequence: CASRLQDHYGYTF. The V gene is TRBV11-2, the J gene TRBJ1-2, with D perhaps TRBD1 (5 bases). Germline V gene data show CDR1 as SGHAT and CDR2 as FQNNGV. The CDR3 consists of 13 residues. The V gene lost 6 bases and the J gene lost 3 bases, with 11 bases spanning the gap. The whole variable domain, remainder taken from reference TRBV11-2 and TRBJ1-2, is EAGVAQSPRYKIIEKRQSVAFWCNPISGHATLYWYQQILGQGPKLLIQFQNNGVVDDSQLPKDRFSAERLKGVDSTLKIQPAKLEDSAVYLCASRLQDHYGYTFGSGTRLTVV.

This chain connects TRBV5-1 to TRBJ2-5; D perhaps matches TRBD1 (6 bases). CDR1 is SGHRS, CDR2 YFSETQ, per germline. V dropped 1 base and J dropped 0 bases, with 13 bases sitting between them. This CDR3 spans 16 amino acids. CDR3 loop: CASSLRPTGDQETQYF. CDR3 sequence (DNA): TGCGCCAGCAGCTTGCGTCCGACAGGAGACCAAGAGACCCAGTACTTC.

As DNA, the CDR3 is TGTGCCAGCAGCTTAGAGGTGGTGGGGGATGAGCAGTTCTTC. It translates to CASSLEVVGDEQFF. This chain uses TRBV11-2 with TRBJ2-1; D could derive from TRBD1 or TRBD2 (5 bases each). CDR1 and CDR2 (germline): SGHAT, FQNNGV. Deletions cut 0 bases from V and 8 bases from J, with 11 bases between. The CDR3 length is 14 residues.

V and J are TRBV10-3 and TRBJ2-2; 10 bases line up with TRBD2. Germline loops: CDR1 ENHRY, CDR2 SYGVKD. V gave up 3 bases and J gave up 2 bases; unmatched junction bases: 12. This CDR3 is built from 19 residues. CDR3 loop: CAISDLAGEQTTNTGELFF. As DNA, the CDR3 is TGTGCCATCAGTGACCTAGCGGGAGAACAAACGACCAACACCGGGGAGCTGTTTTTT.

Details on this clone: The junction shows a germline mismatch at one end, possibly a read error. The chain combines TRBV10-3 with TRBJ2-7; 12 bases align to TRBD1. Germline V gene data show CDR1 as ENHRY and CDR2 as SYGVKD. The CDR3 has 13 residues. Written as DNA, the CDR3 is TGCGCCATCCCGGGACAGGGGGCTTGGGAGCAGTACTTC. Translating it yields CAIPGQGAWEQYF.

This clone is a singleton in its sample. The chain employs TRBV7-8 and TRBJ2-3; no definite D call. This CDR3 has 15 residues. V shed 7 bases and J shed 1 base, with 15 bases lying between them. Germline CDR1 SGHVS, CDR2 FQNEAQ. CDR3: CASTLRRFGTDTQYF. The DNA for the CDR3 is TGTGCCAGCACCCTGCGGCGGTTTGGCACAGATACGCAGTATTTT.

The count of this clone is one. The chain combines TRBV5-8 with TRBJ2-7; 7 bases match TRBD1. Germline CDR1 SGHTS, CDR2 YDEGEE. This CDR3 has 14 amino acids. V shed 2 bases, J shed 4 bases, and the junction held 6 bases outside the gene matches. CDR3 nucleotides: TGTGCCAGCAGCTTCCGGGACAGTACTTACGAGCAGTACTTC. Its translation: CASSFRDSTYEQYF.

The chain uses TRBV7-6 and TRBJ2-3; TRBD1 matches 10 bases. Losses at the gene ends were 7 bases for V and 4 bases for J; bases not matched to a gene: 5. Germline CDR1 and CDR2: SGHVS and FNYEAQ. The length of the CDR3 is 14 residues. CDR3 residues: CASKGQGSADTQYF. DNA for the CDR3: TGTGCCAGCAAGGGACAGGGGAGCGCAGATACGCAGTATTTT. The whole variable domain, remainder taken from reference TRBV7-6 and TRBJ2-3, is GAGVSQSPRYKVTKRGQDVALRCDPISGHVSLYWYRQALGQGPEFLTYFNYEAQQDKSGLPNDRFSAERPEGSISTLTIQRTEQRDSAMYRCASKGQGSADTQYFGPGTRLTVL.

V is TRBV7-6 and J is TRBJ1-4, with D unclear. V was clipped by 5 bases and J by 6 bases, with 13 bases between them. The germline V gene encodes CDR1 SGHVS and CDR2 FNYEAQ. The CDR3 totals 14 residues. This chain's CDR3 is CASSPGRADEKLFF. The CDR3 nucleotides are TGTGCCAGCAGCCCGGGCCGGGCGGATGAAAAACTGTTTTTT.

The rearrangement joins TRBV7-9 to TRBJ2-7; D may be TRBD1 (5 bases). The germline V and J ends were trimmed by 5 bases and 2 bases, with 10 bases remaining between them. This CDR3 has 13 amino acids. Per germline, CDR1 SEHNR and CDR2 FQNEAQ (reference sequence). CDR3 protein: CASSPVRAYEQYF. The CDR3 DNA sequence: TGTGCCAGCAGCCCCGTCAGGGCCTACGAGCAGTACTTC.

The chain uses TRBV6-5 and TRBJ2-1, with a tentative D call TRBD1 (5 bases). Germline lookup yields CDR1 MNHEY and CDR2 SVGAGI. V was pared by 6 bases and J by 3 bases, with 6 bases between. This CDR3 contains 12 residues. As DNA, the CDR3 is TGTGCCAGCAGCGACAGCTACAATGAGCAGTTCTTC. This translates into CASSDSYNEQFF.

The CDR3: CASSAPLGKAYEQYF. Here the CDR3 DNA reads TGTGCCAGCAGTGCCCCCCTAGGAAAAGCCTACGAGCAGTACTTC. This rearrangement joins TRBV14 to TRBJ2-7; D is uncertain. CDR3 length equals 15 residues. The V gene lost 6 bases and the J gene lost 2 bases, with 17 bases spanning the gap. Germline loops: CDR1 SGHDN, CDR2 FVKESK. Filled out from reference TRBV14 and TRBJ2-7, the complete variable domain reads EAGVTQFPSHSVIEKGQTVTLRCDPISGHDNLYWYRRVMGKEIKFLLHFVKESKQDESGMPNNRFLAERTGGTYSTLKVQPAELEDSGVYFCASSAPLGKAYEQYFGPGTRLTVT.

The CDR3 region has the DNA TGTGCCAGCAGCCCTAATTTCGGGAATACAGGGAACACTGAAGCTTTCTTT. Translating it yields CASSPNFGNTGNTEAFF. This chain links TRBV11-2 with TRBJ1-1; D is perhaps TRBD1 (5 bases). Trimming cost V 5 bases and J 1 base, with 20 bases left between them. The CDR3 totals 17 residues. The germline V gene has CDR1 SGHAT and CDR2 FQNNGV.

This clone was recorded many times. V is TRBV9 and J is TRBJ2-7, with 11 bases identical to TRBD2. Germline V lookup: CDR1 SGDLS, CDR2 YYNGEE. The CDR3 covers 16 residues. The junction had 8 bases not matched to a gene; V was cut back by 0 bases and J by 6 bases. The CDR3 protein is CASSVDLAGGRGEQYF. Written as DNA, the CDR3 is TGTGCCAGCAGCGTAGATCTAGCGGGAGGAAGGGGCGAGCAGTACTTC.